The 14 T cell receptor beta chains reported below all come from one sample, sequenced in a study of blood T cell repertoires in COVID-19. Clones were read by immunoSEQ multiplex PCR, and TCRdb kept only the in-frame ones, dropping some. The repertoire consists of about 230,000 clones, with 70% to 85% occurring once and the leading ten covering under 2%. Sequencing was carried out using PBMCs or T cells enriched from blood (not recorded which). The receptors originated from a man aged 60 to 69 who had recovered from COVID-19.

The chain is built from TRBV27 and TRBJ1-2; tentative D call: TRBD1 (6 bases). Germline loops: CDR1 MNHEY, CDR2 SMNVEV (reference sequence). The CDR3 is 13 residues long. Trimming cost V 5 bases and J 4 bases, with 11 bases left between them. The CDR3 reads CASSPQGIYGYTF. The CDR3 nucleotides read TGTGCCAGCAGTCCACAGGGAATCTATGGCTACACCTTC.

The chain has TRBV19 and TRBJ1-5; TRBD1 agrees at 12 bases. The CDR3 runs to 18 residues. Germline CDR1 is LNHDA and CDR2 is SQIVND (reference sequence). V lost 6 bases, J lost 0 bases, and 9 bases stayed unmatched. The CDR3 nucleotides are TGTGCCAGTAGCGCAAGGAAGGGACAGGGGGCTAGCAATCAGCCCCAGCATTTT. It specifies CASSARKGQGASNQPQHF.

The chain carries TRBV7-9 and TRBJ1-3; a weak D match, TRBD1 (5 bases). This CDR3 has 18 residues. Germline lookup yields CDR1 SEHNR and CDR2 FQNEAQ (reference sequence). With 1 base removed from V and 0 bases from J, the gap between germline ends came to 16 bases. CDR3 nucleotide sequence: TGTGCCAGCAGCTTAGTGGCTTCGACGGACATCTCTGGAAACACCATATATTTT. This sequence encodes CASSLVASTDISGNTIYF.

This sequence joins TRBV2 and TRBJ2-5, with D unresolved. This CDR3 has 13 residues. V dropped 3 bases and J dropped 0 bases, with 5 bases sitting between them. The germline V gene encodes CDR1 SNHLY and CDR2 FYNNEI. In DNA form, the CDR3 reads TGTGCCAGCAGTGAGGAGTACCAAGAGACCCAGTACTTC. Protein: CASSEEYQETQYF.

The chain carries TRBV3-1 (or the pseudogene TRBV3-2) and TRBJ2-7; TRBD2 matches at 9 bases. The CDR3 consists of 14 residues. V lost 3 bases and J lost 6; bases outside the gene matches: 6. Looked up from germline, CDR1 is LGHDT and CDR2 is YNNKEL (reference sequence). The CDR3 sequence: CASSQRGGQGEQYF. The DNA for the CDR3 is TGTGCCAGCAGCCAGCGGGGGGGGCAAGGCGAGCAGTACTTC.

The J gene is TRBJ1-1, the V gene TRBV19; D perhaps matches TRBD1 (5 bases). CDR1 and CDR2 (germline): LNHDA, SQIVND (reference sequence). The CDR3 has 14 residues. V lost 6 bases to trimming and J lost 5 bases, with 16 bases between them. For the CDR3, the DNA is TGTGCCAGTAGGGCAGGAGGAGGGGTAACTGAAGCTTTCTTT. This encodes CASRAGGGVTEAFF.

This chain connects TRBV21-1 to TRBJ2-5; the D segment call TRBD1 is taken from the table without a DNA check. TRBV21-1 is shown as a pseudogene. This CDR3 is 14 amino acids long. This CDR3 reads CASSKVRGRETQYF. The CDR3 bases are TGTGCCAGCAGCAAAGTTAGGGGGCGGGAGACCCAGTACTTC.

This clone was recorded once. The chain carries TRBV4-3 and TRBJ2-2; the D gene is possibly TRBD1 (6 bases). Germline loops: CDR1 LGHNA, CDR2 YSLEER. Trimming removed 0 bases at V and 0 bases at J, with 11 bases between. This CDR3 has 17 residues. Here the CDR3 reads CASSQEITGTNTGELFF. CDR3 coding DNA: TGCGCCAGCAGCCAAGAAATAACAGGGACGAACACCGGGGAGCTGTTTTTT.

The V call is TRBV24-1, the J call TRBJ2-3; possible D gene TRBD2, 6 bases. Trimming removed 4 bases from V and 1 base from J, with 11 bases in between. Germline CDR1 reads KGHDR; CDR2 reads SFDVKD. CDR3 length: 15 amino acids. In DNA, the CDR3 is TGTGCCACCAGTGAGAGCGGCGGGGGCACAGATACGCAGTATTTT. It specifies CATSESGGGTDTQYF.

This chain joins TRBV11-2 and TRBJ2-7; 10 bases fit TRBD1. After removal of 6 bases from V and 1 base from J, the junction contained 9 bases not matched to a gene. Germline assignment: CDR1 SGHAT and CDR2 FQNNGV. This CDR3 is 16 amino acids long. The CDR3 DNA reads TGTGCCAGCAGTCAAACCCCGGGACAGGGGTCCTACGAGCAGTACTTC. Translating gives CASSQTPGQGSYEQYF.

This clone has a handful of counts. The chain uses TRBV29-1 and TRBJ2-2; D is unresolved. Germline lookup yields CDR1 SQVTM and CDR2 ANQGSEA. The CDR3 runs to 12 residues. Trimming pared 4 bases from V and 2 bases from J, leaving 5 bases between. CDR3 in amino acids: CSVGENTGELFF. In DNA form, the CDR3 reads TGCAGCGTTGGCGAAAACACCGGGGAGCTGTTTTTT.

CDR3 coding DNA: TGTGCCAGCAGTTTTCAAGTCAGGGATAGCAATCAGCCCCAGCATTTT. It codes for CASSFQVRDSNQPQHF. The chain carries TRBV28 and TRBJ1-5, with D tentatively TRBD1 (5 bases). CDR3 length: 16 amino acids. The germline V gene has CDR1 MDHEN and CDR2 SYDVKM. Trimming shortened V by 3 bases and J by 0 bases, and 12 bases separated the two germline ends.

This clone was counted a few times. The chain couples TRBV6-1 to TRBJ1-5; 9 positions agree with TRBD1. CDR1 is MNHNS and CDR2 is SASEGT in the germline V gene. V dropped 1 base and J dropped 7; count of bases not matched to a gene: 8. The CDR3 covers 16 residues. Here the CDR3 DNA reads TGTGCCAGCAGTGAAGGACCTCGGGACAGGGTCCAGCCCCAGCATTTT. Amino acids: CASSEGPRDRVQPQHF.

The chain is built from TRBV19 and TRBJ1-5; maybe TRBD1 (5 bases). Germline V gene sequence: CDR1 LNHDA, CDR2 SQIVND (reference sequence). The CDR3 contains 13 residues. Trimming took off 5 bases at V and 5 bases at J, with 10 bases between the two ends. The chain's CDR3 is CASSARGDQPQHF. CDR3 coding DNA: TGTGCCAGTAGTGCCCGGGGGGATCAGCCCCAGCATTTT.